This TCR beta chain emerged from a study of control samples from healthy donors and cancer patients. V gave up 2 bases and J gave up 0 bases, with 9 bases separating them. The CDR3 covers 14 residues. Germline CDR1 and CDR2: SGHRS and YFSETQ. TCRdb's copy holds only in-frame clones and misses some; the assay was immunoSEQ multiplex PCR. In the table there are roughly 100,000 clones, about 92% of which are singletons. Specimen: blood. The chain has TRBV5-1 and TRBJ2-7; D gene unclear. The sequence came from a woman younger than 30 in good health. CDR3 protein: CASSFTSSSYEQYF. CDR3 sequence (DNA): TGCGCCAGCAGCTTTACATCGAGCTCCTACGAGCAGTACTTC.